Presented here are 32 T cell receptor beta chains from one specimen sequenced in a study of blood T cell repertoires in COVID-19. The protocol was immunoSEQ multiplex PCR, while the TCRdb copy is restricted to in-frame clones and leaves out a portion. The sample has approximately 280,000 clones; about 89% are singletons. The sequencing sample was made of peripheral blood. Receptor source: a man between 35 and 55 years old with acute or convalescent COVID-19.

This chain uses TRBV11-2 with TRBJ2-5, with D perhaps matching TRBD1 (5 bases). This CDR3 is 15 amino acids long. V was clipped by 1 base and J by 1 base, with 10 bases between them. The germline V gene encodes CDR1 SGHAT and CDR2 FQNNGV. The DNA of the CDR3 is TGTGCCAGCAGCTTAGGAGGACACGGCCAAGAGACCCAGTACTTC. This gives the protein CASSLGGHGQETQYF.

The V gene is TRBV6-5, the J gene TRBJ2-7; TRBD2 matches 7 bases. The CDR3 has 14 residues. The V gene's germline CDR1 is MNHEY and CDR2 SVGAGI. Unmatched junction bases numbered 9, after V lost 4 bases and J lost 6 bases. CDR3 region: CASSSRGFFGEQYF. CDR3 bases: TGTGCCAGCAGTTCGCGGGGGTTTTTCGGCGAGCAGTACTTC.

This rearrangement joins TRBV11-2 to TRBJ2-1; D is possibly TRBD1 (6 bases). Germline values: CDR1 SGHAT, CDR2 FQNNGV. CDR3 size: 18 residues. The V end was cut by 7 bases, the J end by 10 bases, with 32 bases between. DNA for the CDR3: TGTGCCAGCATGGGGGCTAGACAGCGTGGCCCGATGGGAGCGGAGCAGTTCTTC. Protein: CASMGARQRGPMGAEQFF.

The V call is TRBV19, the J call TRBJ1-2; perhaps TRBD1 as D (6 bases). Trimming left V 10 bases short and J 8 bases short, with 14 bases between. The CDR3 loop spans 11 amino acids. The V gene's germline CDR1 is LNHDA and CDR2 SQIVND (reference sequence). Here the CDR3 DNA reads TGTGCCACTGGGACATCTGAGGGCTACACCTTC. Protein product: CATGTSEGYTF.

The rearrangement links TRBV6-5 to TRBJ1-2; perhaps TRBD1 as D (5 bases). Germline values: CDR1 MNHEY, CDR2 SVGAGI. The germline V and J ends were trimmed by 5 bases and 3 bases, with 16 bases remaining between them. This CDR3 comprises 15 residues. The CDR3 region is CASSTHSRGDYGYTF. CDR3 coding DNA: TGTGCCAGCAGTACCCACAGCCGGGGGGACTATGGCTACACCTTC.

This chain joins TRBV20-1 and TRBJ2-1; TRBD1 matches 9 bases. CDR3 size: 14 residues. The germline CDR1 and CDR2 sequences are DFQATT and SNEGSKA (reference sequence). V trimming: 3 bases; J trimming: 6 bases; junction bases outside the gene matches: 6. CDR3 loop: CSASAGTGFNEQFF. In DNA, the CDR3 is TGCAGTGCTAGTGCCGGGACAGGGTTCAATGAGCAGTTCTTC.

The chain has TRBV7-2 and TRBJ1-2; possible D gene TRBD1, 5 bases. CDR1 is SGHTA, CDR2 FQGNSA, per germline. The V and J ends lost 1 base and 6 bases respectively, with 12 bases between them. The CDR3 sequence is 14 residues long. CDR3 bases: TGTGCCAGCAGCTTAGTTGCCCCAGGGAATGGCTACACCTTC. It codes for CASSLVAPGNGYTF. Using reference TRBV7-2 and TRBJ1-2 for the parts outside the CDR3, the full variable domain is GAGVSQSPSNKVTEKGKDVELRCDPISGHTALYWYRQSLGQGLEFLIYFQGNSAPDKSGLPSDRFSAERTGGSVSTLTIQRTQQEDSAVYLCASSLVAPGNGYTFGSGTRLTVV.

The gene calls are TRBV18 and TRBJ2-3; 8 positions match TRBD2. This CDR3 comprises 15 residues. V lost 5 bases, J lost 0 bases, and 4 bases stayed unmatched. The germline gives CDR1 KGHSH, CDR2 LQKENI. In nucleotides, the CDR3 is TGTGCCAGCTCATCCAGACTAGCGAGCACAGATACGCAGTATTTT. Translation gives CASSSRLASTDTQYF.

The V gene is TRBV27, the J gene TRBJ2-1; D may be TRBD1 (6 bases). Germline CDR1 is MNHEY and CDR2 is SMNVEV (reference sequence). The CDR3 spans 15 residues. Trimming shortened V by 3 bases and J by 3 bases, and 12 bases separated the two germline ends. CDR3: CASSLGRGGYNEQFF. The CDR3 region has the DNA TGTGCCAGCAGTTTGGGCAGGGGCGGCTACAATGAGCAGTTCTTC.

This chain joins TRBV14 and TRBJ2-2, with no clear D. The V end was cut by 1 base, the J end by 7 bases, with 13 bases between. CDR1 and CDR2 (germline): SGHDN, FVKESK. This CDR3 region has 15 residues. The CDR3 DNA follows: TGTGCCAGCAGCCAAGTCGGCGGTTTTGGCGGGGAGCTGTTTTTT. Amino acids: CASSQVGGFGGELFF.

In this sample, this clone turned up once. This chain uses TRBV5-4 with TRBJ2-3; D gene ambiguous. V was trimmed by 2 bases and J by 6 bases, leaving 10 bases between them. Germline CDR1 SGHNT, CDR2 YYREEE (reference sequence). The CDR3 extends over 13 amino acids. The CDR3 DNA sequence: TGTGCCAGCAGCTTTACGGTGAGGGATACGCAGTATTTT. As protein: CASSFTVRDTQYF.

This chain joins TRBV20-1 and TRBJ2-7, with no clear D. This CDR3 is 11 amino acids long. The V gene lost 6 bases and the J gene lost 5 bases, with 11 bases spanning the gap. Germline CDR1 reads DFQATT; CDR2 reads SNEGSKA (reference sequence). The CDR3 nucleotides are TGCAGTGCCGCTGAGGAGAACGAGCAGTACTTC. Translated: CSAAEENEQYF.

The chain employs TRBV7-2 and TRBJ1-1; 8 nucleotides align to TRBD1. CDR3 size: 13 residues. Per germline, CDR1 SGHTA and CDR2 FQGNSA. V trimming: 6 bases; J trimming: 11 bases; junction bases outside the gene matches: 11. Here the CDR3 reads CASSYRGSRGAFF. CDR3 in DNA: TGTGCCAGCAGTTACAGGGGGTCAAGGGGGGCTTTCTTT. The full variable domain, with the rest looked up from reference TRBV7-2 and TRBJ1-1, is GAGVSQSPSNKVTEKGKDVELRCDPISGHTALYWYRQSLGQGLEFLIYFQGNSAPDKSGLPSDRFSAERTGGSVSTLTIQRTQQEDSAVYLCASSYRGSRGAFFGQGTRLTVV.

The chain couples TRBV3-1 (or the pseudogene TRBV3-2) to TRBJ1-6, with D maybe TRBD1 (5 bases). The germline V and J ends were trimmed by 4 bases and 7 bases, with 11 bases remaining between them. Germline lookup yields CDR1 LGHDT and CDR2 YNNKEL (reference sequence). The CDR3 extends over 14 amino acids. CDR3 DNA: TGTGCCAGCAGCCCGGCCCCAGGGAATTCACCCCTCCACTTT. Amino acid sequence: CASSPAPGNSPLHF.

The rearrangement joins TRBV5-4 to TRBJ1-2; maybe TRBD1 (5 bases). Germline V lookup: CDR1 SGHNT, CDR2 YYREEE (reference sequence). CDR3 size: 11 residues. Trimming stripped 7 bases from V and 8 bases from J, with 12 bases between. The CDR3 spells CASVVGGGYTF. In DNA form, the CDR3 reads TGTGCCAGCGTCGTCGGGGGAGGCTACACCTTC. The variable domain in full, with the rest retrieved from reference TRBV5-4 and TRBJ1-2, is ETGVTQSPTHLIKTRGQQVTLRCSSQSGHNTVSWYQQALGQGPQFIFQYYREEENGRGNFPPRFSGLQFPNYSSELNVNALELDDSALYLCASVVGGGYTFGSGTRLTVV.

This chain joins TRBV6-2 or TRBV6-3 and TRBJ1-6, with a possible D match to TRBD1 (5 bases). Per the germline V gene, CDR1 is MNHEY and CDR2 is SVGEGT. The CDR3 is 16 amino acids. V lost 6 bases to trimming and J lost 8 bases, with 20 bases between them. The CDR3 coding sequence is TGTGCCAGCAGCTTTATCCCCTCAGGGTCGGATTCACCCCTCCACTTT. Translating gives CASSFIPSGSDSPLHF.

V is TRBV10-3 and J is TRBJ1-2; 9 bases are shared with TRBD1. Germline V gene sequence: CDR1 ENHRY, CDR2 SYGVKD. CDR3 length: 15 amino acids. V shed 2 bases and J 7 bases; nucleotides not matched to a gene: 8. Here the CDR3 reads CAISERPGQGSGYTF. The DNA of the CDR3 is TGTGCCATCAGTGAGAGGCCGGGACAGGGCTCTGGCTACACCTTC.

V gene TRBV21-1 combines with J gene TRBJ1-5; TRBD1 is taken as the D call from the table, unchecked against the DNA. TRBV21-1 is termed a pseudogene. The CDR3 contains 17 residues. The CDR3 reads CASSKANCRKKNQPQHF. CDR3 nucleotides: TGTGCCAGCAGCAAAGCTAACTGCAGGAAGAAGAATCAGCCCCAGCATTTT.

The chain is built from TRBV25-1 and TRBJ1-1; D not resolved. The length of the CDR3 is 11 residues. Germline loops: CDR1 MGHDK, CDR2 SYGVNS. V was trimmed by 3 bases and J by 11 bases, leaving 10 bases between them. CDR3 amino acids: CASSDERIAFF. CDR3 DNA: TGTGCCAGCAGTGATGAGAGAATTGCTTTCTTT.

The chain recombines TRBV27 with TRBJ1-1; D is perhaps TRBD1 (5 bases). The CDR3 contains 17 residues. Between the trimmed V and J ends, which lost 2 bases and 3 bases, there was a span of 19 bases. CDR1 is MNHEY, CDR2 SMNVEV, per germline (reference sequence). The CDR3 DNA follows: TGTGCCAGCAGTTTAGAAGCTGTGGGGGGGATAGACACTGAAGCTTTCTTT. Amino acids: CASSLEAVGGIDTEAFF.

CDR3 loop: CASSLGLDGEQFF. In nucleotides, the CDR3 is TGTGCCAGCAGCCTCGGACTAGACGGTGAGCAGTTCTTC. This rearrangement joins TRBV3-1 (or the pseudogene TRBV3-2) to TRBJ2-1; 7 bases line up with TRBD2. Unmatched junction bases numbered 6, after V lost 4 bases and J lost 9 bases. Germline V gives CDR1 LGHDT, CDR2 YNNKEL (reference sequence). CDR3 length equals 13 residues.

Here the CDR3 reads CASSPRGGANYNEQFF. The CDR3 coding sequence is TGTGCCAGCAGCCCCCGGGGAGGGGCTAACTACAATGAGCAGTTCTTC. The V and J genes are TRBV11-3 and TRBJ2-1, with 7 positions matching TRBD2. From germline, CDR1 is SGHNT and CDR2 YENEEA. Trimming at V came to 5 bases and at J to 3 bases, leaving 10 bases not matched to a gene. The CDR3 has 16 residues.

The count of this clone is one. The chain is built from TRBV11-2 and TRBJ2-3; TRBD2 matches at 7 bases. V lost 3 bases and J lost 8; bases outside the gene matches: 11. From germline, CDR1 is SGHAT and CDR2 FQNNGV. CDR3 size: 15 residues. CDR3 residues: CASSFRVTREGTQYF. The CDR3 DNA reads as TGTGCCAGCAGCTTTAGAGTGACAAGGGAGGGTACGCAGTATTTT.

This chain joins TRBV3-1 (or the pseudogene TRBV3-2) and TRBJ2-3; no clear D gene. The V end lost 0 bases, the J end lost 5 bases, and 9 bases lay between the germline ends. CDR3 length equals 14 residues. Germline V CDR1 and CDR2: LGHDT, YNNKEL (reference sequence). For the CDR3, the DNA is TGTGCCAGCAGCCAAGAGAGATCTTTAGATACGCAGTATTTT. Amino acids: CASSQERSLDTQYF.

The gene calls are TRBV2 and TRBJ2-7; 10 nucleotides line up with TRBD1. The CDR3 runs 14 residues. Germline V gene data show CDR1 as SNHLY and CDR2 as FYNNEI. Losses at the gene ends were 10 bases for V and 2 bases for J; bases not matched to a gene: 8. CDR3 sequence (DNA): TGTGCCATACTTAGGGACAGGGGAACCTACGAGCAGTACTTC. This gives the protein CAILRDRGTYEQYF.

The chain combines TRBV19 with TRBJ2-1, with D perhaps matching TRBD2 (5 bases). Trimming removed 5 bases at V and 3 bases at J, with 14 bases between. The CDR3 totals 15 residues. Germline loops: CDR1 LNHDA, CDR2 SQIVND (reference sequence). CDR3 sequence reads: CASSLEGGGYNEQFF. CDR3 nucleotide sequence: TGTGCCAGTAGTCTCGAGGGTGGCGGCTACAATGAGCAGTTCTTC. The complete variable domain, with remaining parts taken from reference TRBV19 and TRBJ2-1, reads DGGITQSPKYLFRKEGQNVTLSCEQNLNHDAMYWYRQDPGQGLRLIYYSQIVNDFQKGDIAEGYSVSREKKESFPLTVTSAQKNPTAFYLCASSLEGGGYNEQFFGPGTRLTVL.

The chain combines TRBV5-1 with TRBJ1-5; weak D call: TRBD1 (5 bases). Trimming took off 0 bases at V and 5 bases at J, with 12 bases between the two ends. This CDR3 contains 15 residues. The germline gives CDR1 SGHRS, CDR2 YFSETQ. CDR3 sequence: CASSLAGLQDQPQHF. CDR3 coding DNA: TGCGCCAGCAGCTTGGCCGGACTACAGGATCAGCCCCAGCATTTT.

This rearrangement joins TRBV10-3 to TRBJ2-7; weak D call: TRBD2 (6 bases). Germline loops: CDR1 ENHRY, CDR2 SYGVKD. CDR3 length equals 11 residues. V lost 9 bases to trimming and J lost 3 bases, with 9 bases between them. CDR3 bases: TGTGCCATTAGCGGAGTCTACGAGCAGTACTTC. This sequence encodes CAISGVYEQYF.

CDR3 coding DNA: TGTGCCAGCACGGCCCAGGGTTCCACTGAAGCTTTCTTT. Residues: CASTAQGSTEAFF. V gene TRBV2 combines with J gene TRBJ1-1, with D possibly being TRBD1 (5 bases). Trimming stripped 7 bases from V and 4 bases from J, with 13 bases between. The CDR3 covers 13 residues. Germline CDR1 reads SNHLY; CDR2 reads FYNNEI.

The chain joins TRBV5-1 to TRBJ2-3; 10 nucleotides line up with TRBD1. With V trimmed by 4 bases and J by 6 bases, 5 bases remained unmatched. Germline V gives CDR1 SGHRS, CDR2 YFSETQ. The CDR3 runs 14 residues. The CDR3 reads CASSVGQGEDTQYF. The CDR3 DNA follows: TGCGCCAGCAGCGTTGGACAGGGGGAGGATACGCAGTATTTT.

The V gene is TRBV2, the J gene TRBJ2-2; 10 bases are shared with TRBD2. Germline V gene lookup returns CDR1 SNHLY and CDR2 FYNNEI. This CDR3 comprises 16 residues. With V trimmed by 8 bases and J by 4 bases, 10 bases remained unmatched. CDR3 sequence: CASGKASGGFTGELFF. DNA for the CDR3: TGTGCCAGCGGTAAGGCTAGCGGGGGCTTCACCGGGGAGCTGTTTTTT.

This sequence joins TRBV3-1 (or the pseudogene TRBV3-2) and TRBJ2-1; 12 bases fit TRBD2. Per germline, CDR1 LGHDT and CDR2 YNNKEL (reference sequence). This CDR3 region has 16 residues. Trimming at V came to 6 bases and at J to 4 bases, leaving 7 bases not matched to a gene. The CDR3 is CASRRLAGGDYNEQFF. The DNA of the CDR3 is TGTGCCAGCAGACGTCTAGCGGGGGGGGATTACAATGAGCAGTTCTTC.